What follows are 10 T cell receptor beta chains derived from one specimen sequenced in a study of shared clonotypes between healthy human individuals. Sequencing used immunoSEQ multiplex PCR; TCRdb keeps in-frame clones, though not all of them. The sample carries millions of clones, roughly nine tenths recorded once. Material: naive CD4+ T cells sorted from blood. Subset specified: CD45RA+ positively selected. Receptors originate from a man aged 18 to 29 in good health.

The V gene is TRBV6-5, the J gene TRBJ2-5; D is unresolved. CDR1 is MNHEY and CDR2 is SVGAGI in the germline V gene. The V gene lost 2 bases and the J gene lost 5 bases, with 9 bases spanning the gap. This CDR3 spans 13 amino acids. The CDR3 nucleotides read TGTGCCAGCAGTTACGAACGGTGGGAGACCCAGTACTTC. The encoded protein is CASSYERWETQYF.

The CDR3 DNA reads as TGTGCCAGCAGCCAATTAGGCGGGGGGAATCAAGAGACCCAGTACTTC. Translated: CASSQLGGGNQETQYF. This chain uses TRBV28 with TRBJ2-5; 8 bases line up with TRBD2. With 6 bases clipped from V and 2 bases from J, the junction kept 11 bases outside the gene matches. Per the germline V gene, CDR1 is MDHEN and CDR2 is SYDVKM. The CDR3 length is 16 residues. Looking up the rest from reference TRBV28 and TRBJ2-5 gives the full variable domain: DVKVTQSSRYLVKRTGEKVFLECVQDMDHENMFWYRQDPGLGLRLIYFSYDVKMKEKGDIPEGYSVSREKKERFSLILESASTNQTSMYLCASSQLGGGNQETQYFGPGTRLLVL.

This sequence joins TRBV7-8 and TRBJ1-2, with D hard to call. V was pared by 1 base and J by 4 bases, with 7 bases between. CDR1 SGHVS and CDR2 FQNEAQ come from the germline V gene. The CDR3 spans 13 residues. In DNA, the CDR3 is TGTGCCAGCAGCTTAGTGGCAGCCTATGGCTACACCTTC. Its translation: CASSLVAAYGYTF.

The V gene is TRBV6-5, the J gene TRBJ1-4; D is ambiguous. V gave up 4 bases and J gave up 3 bases, with 15 bases separating them. CDR1 is MNHEY, CDR2 SVGAGI, per germline. The CDR3 sequence is 16 residues long. As DNA, the CDR3 is TGTGCCAGCAGTTCCCGCTTAGGGTGGTCTAATGAAAAACTGTTTTTT. It encodes CASSSRLGWSNEKLFF.

The chain joins TRBV19 to TRBJ1-1; D possibly corresponds to TRBD1 (5 bases). The CDR3 sequence is 13 residues long. Per the germline V gene, CDR1 is LNHDA and CDR2 is SQIVND (reference sequence). Trimming stripped 8 bases from V and 1 base from J, with 11 bases between. This chain's CDR3 is CASYGTENTEAFF. The CDR3 DNA is TGTGCCAGTTACGGGACGGAGAACACTGAAGCTTTCTTT. Drawing the rest from reference TRBV19 and TRBJ1-1, the complete variable domain is DGGITQSPKYLFRKEGQNVTLSCEQNLNHDAMYWYRQDPGQGLRLIYYSQIVNDFQKGDIAEGYSVSREKKESFPLTVTSAQKNPTAFYLCASYGTENTEAFFGQGTRLTVV.

The V and J genes are TRBV27 and TRBJ1-5, with D uncertain. This CDR3 is 14 amino acids long. The V and J ends lost 3 bases and 0 bases respectively, with 6 bases between them. Germline loops: CDR1 MNHEY, CDR2 SMNVEV (reference sequence). Written as DNA, the CDR3 is TGTGCCAGCAGTTTGTTTAATAGCAATCAGCCCCAGCATTTT. It translates to CASSLFNSNQPQHF.

This clone was detected once. V and J are TRBV6-1 and TRBJ1-4; no firm D call. CDR1 MNHNS and CDR2 SASEGT come from the germline V gene. The V gene lost 1 base and the J gene lost 4 bases, with 10 bases spanning the gap. CDR3 length: 15 residues. The CDR3 spells CASSEEQPYNEKLFF. The CDR3 DNA reads as TGTGCCAGCAGTGAAGAACAGCCTTATAATGAAAAACTGTTTTTT.

The sample holds one count of this clone. The V call is TRBV18, the J call TRBJ2-7, with a possible D match to TRBD1 (6 bases). Trimming cost V 2 bases and J 5 bases, with 22 bases left between them. CDR1 and CDR2 (germline): KGHSH, LQKENI. The CDR3 has 17 residues. The CDR3 DNA sequence: TGTGCCAGCTCACCAAGGGGACAACGGGACCCCTACCACGAGCAGTACTTC. This gives the protein CASSPRGQRDPYHEQYF.

The CDR3 loop is CASSSETGSTGELFF. As DNA, the CDR3 is TGCGCCAGCAGCTCAGAGACAGGGAGCACCGGGGAGCTGTTTTTT. The chain links TRBV5-1 to TRBJ2-2, with TRBD1 identical over 7 bases. Germline CDR1 reads SGHRS; CDR2 reads YFSETQ. The CDR3 is 15 residues long. V lost 3 bases, J lost 4 bases, and 6 bases stayed unmatched.

The rearrangement uses TRBV7-2 and TRBJ2-2; TRBD1 matches 9 bases. This CDR3 contains 15 residues. The germline CDR1 and CDR2 sequences are SGHTA and FQGNSA. The J segment lost 1 base and the V segment lost 5 bases, leaving 2 bases of the junction unmatched. In DNA form, the CDR3 reads TGTGCCAGCAGCCGGGGACAGGGGAACACCGGGGAGCTGTTTTTT. Encoded protein: CASSRGQGNTGELFF.